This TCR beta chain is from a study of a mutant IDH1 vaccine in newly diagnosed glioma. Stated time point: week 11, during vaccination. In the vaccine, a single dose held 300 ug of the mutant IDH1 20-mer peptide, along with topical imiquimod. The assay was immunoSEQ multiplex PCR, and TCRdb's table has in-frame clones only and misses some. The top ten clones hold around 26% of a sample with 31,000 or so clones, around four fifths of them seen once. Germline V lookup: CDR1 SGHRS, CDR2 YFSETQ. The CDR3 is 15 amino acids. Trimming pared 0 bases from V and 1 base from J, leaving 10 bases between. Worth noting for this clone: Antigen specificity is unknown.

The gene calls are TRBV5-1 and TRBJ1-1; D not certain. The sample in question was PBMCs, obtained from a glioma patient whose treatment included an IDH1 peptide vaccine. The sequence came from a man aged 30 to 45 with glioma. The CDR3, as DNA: TGCGCCAGCAGCTTGGACCAGCTAGGGAACACTGAAGCTTTCTTT. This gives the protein CASSLDQLGNTEAFF.